This paragraph covers one TCR beta chain sequence. These data come from a study of blood T cell repertoires in COVID-19. Study-wide background: There were acute and convalescent COVID-19 samples, and they came from the United States, Italy and Spain.

The trim removed 2 bases at V and 4 bases at J, leaving 7 bases unmatched. The V gene's germline CDR1 is SGHTS and CDR2 YDEGEE. This CDR3 is built from 15 residues. Method: immunoSEQ multiplex PCR; TCRdb's copy keeps in-frame clones and lacks some. The data contain 200,000 to 300,000 clones, around nine tenths of them singletons. This chain joins TRBV5-8 and TRBJ1-2; TRBD1 agrees at 8 bases. Sample: peripheral blood. The receptor's source is a man younger than 45 with active or convalescent COVID-19. The CDR3 loop reads CASSLTGGSFYGYTF. CDR3 nucleotides: TGTGCCAGCAGCTTAACAGGGGGTTCCTTCTATGGCTACACCTTC.